A selection of T cell receptor beta chains follows, all from one sample in a study of blood T cell repertoires in COVID-19. The repertoire was sequenced with immunoSEQ multiplex PCR; TCRdb's copy has only in-frame clones and lacks some. Of over 65,000 clones listed, about 73% are singletons. Input material: peripheral blood. The receptors here all came from a man aged 55 to 70 with COVID-19, enrolled during active disease. Each CDR3 is given with its conserved first and last residue. The D gene is left open where the match is weak. Clone sizes are given selectively: once, few, many, or a class where the clone is expanded.

d_call	v_call	j_call	clone_size	cdr3_aa	cdr3_nt
-	TRBV2	TRBJ2-2	-	CASRGTRGFGELFF	TGTGCCAGCAGGGGGACAAGGGGCTTCGGGGAGCTGTTTTTT
-	TRBV2	TRBJ1-2	-	CASTSPREANYGYTF	TGTGCCAGCACTTCCCCCCGCGAGGCAAACTATGGCTACACCTTC
-	TRBV6-5	TRBJ1-2	-	CASRKGDLNYGYTF	TGTGCCAGCAGAAAGGGGGACCTTAACTATGGCTACACCTTC
TRBD1	TRBV19	TRBJ1-5	-	CASSIRTGGFGNQPQHF	TGTGCCAGTAGTATAAGAACAGGGGGTTTCGGCAATCAGCCCCAGCATTTT
-	TRBV7-3	TRBJ2-1	-	CASSLTFQGGEQFF	TGTGCCAGCAGCTTAACGTTCCAGGGCGGTGAGCAGTTCTTC
-	TRBV29-1	TRBJ2-5	-	CSVGLENWLNF	TGCAGCGTTGGACTAGAAAATTGGTTGAACTTC
-	TRBV19	TRBJ1-5	once	CASSTQSGQPQHF	TGTGCCAGTAGCACACAGAGCGGTCAGCCCCAGCATTTT
-	TRBV30	TRBJ2-7	-	CAWTTDSYEQYF	TGTGCCTGGACGACTGATTCCTACGAGCAGTACTTC
-	TRBV30	TRBJ2-5	-	CAWSVGGVEGTQYF	TGTGCCTGGAGTGTGGGCGGAGTCGAGGGGACCCAGTACTTC
TRBD2	TRBV3-1/TRBV3-2	TRBJ2-5	few	CASSQLRAGGETQYF	TGTGCCAGCAGCCAACTCCGAGCGGGGGGGGAGACCCAGTACTTC
-	TRBV5-1	TRBJ2-2	-	CASRGGYGANTGELFF	TGCGCCAGCAGAGGAGGCTACGGCGCGAACACCGGGGAGCTGTTTTTT
TRBD2	TRBV7-2	TRBJ2-5	-	CASSFRRVAGVETQYF	TGTGCCAGCAGCTTCCGGAGGGTAGCGGGAGTAGAGACCCAGTACTTC
-	TRBV7-2	TRBJ2-5	-	CASSSVRGTSLQETQYF	TGTGCCAGCAGCTCCGTGCGCGGGACGTCCCTGCAAGAGACCCAGTACTTC
TRBD2	TRBV19	TRBJ2-1	-	CASRNSLNTRLAADEQFF	TGTGCCAGTAGGAATTCCCTAAATACCCGACTAGCGGCTGATGAGCAGTTCTTC
-	TRBV29-1	TRBJ2-7	-	CSVKTGRGATTYEQYF	TGCAGCGTTAAGACAGGTAGGGGAGCGACAACCTACGAGCAGTACTTC
TRBD2	TRBV5-1	TRBJ2-1	once	CASSLGGAGGLNEQFF	TGCGCCAGCAGCCTCGGCGGAGCGGGGGGGCTCAATGAGCAGTTCTTC
TRBD1	TRBV19	TRBJ2-7	-	CASSKRTGEFSYEQYF	TGTGCCAGTAGTAAACGGACAGGGGAGTTCTCCTACGAGCAGTACTTC
TRBD2	TRBV7-2	TRBJ2-2	-	CASSFPAGGPWTGELFF	TGTGCCAGCAGCTTTCCAGCGGGAGGGCCATGGACCGGGGAGCTGTTTTTT
-	TRBV6-6	TRBJ1-3	-	CASITGGSSGNTIYF	TGTGCCAGCATCACGGGGGGGTCCTCTGGAAACACCATATATTTT
-	TRBV19	TRBJ2-1	-	CASSKGKGQHHNEQFF	TGTGCCAGTAGTAAGGGTAAAGGACAGCACCACAATGAGCAGTTCTTC
-	TRBV11-1	TRBJ2-4	-	CATARGGSIQYF	TGTGCCACCGCACGGGGTGGGAGCATTCAGTACTTC
-	TRBV7-9	TRBJ1-2	-	CASSLASPGAYGYTF	TGTGCCAGCAGCTTAGCGTCCCCAGGCGCCTATGGCTACACCTTC
TRBD2	TRBV3-1/TRBV3-2	TRBJ2-5	few	CASSQDRGLAGGTQYF	TGTGCCAGCAGCCAAGATAGGGGACTAGCGGGGGGGACCCAGTACTTC
-	TRBV27	TRBJ2-7	-	CASSLTGREQYF	TGTGCCAGCAGTTTAACAGGGCGCGAGCAGTACTTC
TRBD1	TRBV4-3	TRBJ2-1	-	CASSQGYGTGVNNEQFF	TGCGCCAGCAGCCAAGGCTACGGGACAGGGGTCAACAATGAGCAGTTCTTC
-	TRBV6-4	TRBJ2-2	-	CASSPTTATGELFF	TGTGCCAGCAGCCCGACTACTGCAACCGGGGAGCTGTTTTTT
-	TRBV19	TRBJ2-1	-	CASSAYDRLIHVEQFF	TGTGCCAGTAGTGCCTACGACAGGCTCATCCATGTGGAGCAGTTCTTC
-	TRBV19	TRBJ2-7	-	CASSPRQVSSYEQYF	TGTGCCAGTAGCCCTCGGCAGGTCTCTTCCTACGAGCAGTACTTC
TRBD2	TRBV7-7	TRBJ2-5	-	CASSSTTGTSGQETQYF	TGTGCTAGCAGCTCCACCACCGGGACTAGCGGCCAAGAGACCCAGTACTTC
TRBD1	TRBV12-3/TRBV12-4	TRBJ2-7	-	CASSRDRPYEQYF	TGTGCCAGCAGTAGGGACAGGCCCTACGAGCAGTACTTC
-	TRBV7-7	TRBJ2-5	-	CASSRGEGKETQYF	TGTGCTAGCAGCAGGGGGGAGGGGAAAGAGACCCAGTACTTC
-	TRBV5-6	TRBJ2-7	-	CASSLGELRLARPYEQYF	TGTGCCAGCAGCTTGGGGGAATTAAGGCTAGCGAGACCCTACGAGCAGTACTTC
TRBD1	TRBV14	TRBJ2-7	once	CASSPTGVYEQYF	TGTGCCAGCAGCCCGACAGGGGTCTACGAGCAGTACTTC
TRBD2	TRBV27	TRBJ2-3	-	CASSPSRGGSTDTQYF	TGTGCCAGCAGTCCCTCTCGGGGGGGCAGCACAGATACGCAGTATTTT
-	TRBV12-3/TRBV12-4	TRBJ2-1	few	CASSRYNEQFF	TGTGCCAGCAGCCGGTACAATGAGCAGTTCTTC
TRBD2	TRBV6-6	TRBJ2-5	-	CASSHGGAQYF	TGTGCCAGCAGCCACGGGGGGGCCCAGTACTTC
TRBD2	TRBV5-1	TRBJ2-5	-	CASSLALAGGLETQYF	TGCGCCAGCAGCTTGGCCTTAGCGGGGGGGCTTGAGACCCAGTACTTC
TRBD2	TRBV19	TRBJ2-1	-	CASSSGLAGTIYNEQFF	TGTGCCAGTAGTAGCGGACTAGCGGGAACAATTTACAATGAGCAGTTCTTC
-	TRBV7-9	TRBJ2-7	few	CASSSRKPGPEQYF	TGTGCCAGCAGCTCAAGGAAACCAGGGCCCGAGCAGTACTTC
-	TRBV6-5	TRBJ1-2	-	CASSRVGANYGYTF	TGTGCCAGCTCCAGGGTCGGAGCTAACTATGGCTACACCTTC
TRBD1	TRBV6-5	TRBJ1-5	few	CASREGDREWQPQHF	TGTGCCAGCAGAGAGGGAGACAGGGAATGGCAGCCCCAGCATTTT
-	TRBV10-3	TRBJ2-3	-	CAISEGSGTDTQYF	TGTGCCATCAGTGAGGGATCAGGGACAGATACGCAGTATTTT